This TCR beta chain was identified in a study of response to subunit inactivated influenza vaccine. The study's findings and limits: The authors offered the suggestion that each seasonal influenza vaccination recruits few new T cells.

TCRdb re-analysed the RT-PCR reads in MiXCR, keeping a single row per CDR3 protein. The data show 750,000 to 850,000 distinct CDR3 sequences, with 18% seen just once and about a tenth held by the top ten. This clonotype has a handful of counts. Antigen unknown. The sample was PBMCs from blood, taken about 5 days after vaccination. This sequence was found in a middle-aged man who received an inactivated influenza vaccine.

In DNA form, the CDR3 reads TGCAGTGCTAGATACCTAGGCAACTACAATGAGCAGTTCTTC. This sequence encodes CSARYLGNYNEQFF. The chain couples TRBV20-1 to TRBJ2-1; D uncertain. V lost 2 bases and J lost 3, with 11 bases in between. This CDR3 is 14 amino acids long. The germline V gene encodes CDR1 DFQATT and CDR2 SNEGSKA (reference sequence).